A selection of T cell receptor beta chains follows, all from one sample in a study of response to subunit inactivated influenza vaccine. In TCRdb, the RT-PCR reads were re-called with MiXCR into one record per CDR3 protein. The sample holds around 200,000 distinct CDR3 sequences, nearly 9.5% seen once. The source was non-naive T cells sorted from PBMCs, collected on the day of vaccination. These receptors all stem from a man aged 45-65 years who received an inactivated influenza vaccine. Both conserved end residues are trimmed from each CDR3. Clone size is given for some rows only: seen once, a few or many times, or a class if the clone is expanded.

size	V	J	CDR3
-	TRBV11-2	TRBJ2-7	ASSRPGTGRWEQY
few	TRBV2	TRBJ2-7	ASITGGGGSSYEQY
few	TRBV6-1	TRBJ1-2	ASSVMGLYGYT
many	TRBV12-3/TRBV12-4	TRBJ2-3	ASSLFLAGLTDTQY
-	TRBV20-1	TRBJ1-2	SARGLTTNYGYT
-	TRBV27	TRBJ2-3	ASSSWEGGTDTQY
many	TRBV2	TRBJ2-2	ASSKEEASGELF
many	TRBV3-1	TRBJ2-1	ASSQKGLGWGEQF
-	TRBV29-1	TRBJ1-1	SVARYENTEAF
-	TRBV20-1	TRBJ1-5	SARRPYSNQPQH
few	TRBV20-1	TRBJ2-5	SAARTAQETQY
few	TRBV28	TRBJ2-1	ASSLFSARLAGRYNEQF
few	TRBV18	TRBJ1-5	ASSPGEGQPQH
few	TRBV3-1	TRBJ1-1	ASSQRQGMGAEAF
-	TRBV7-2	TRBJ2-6	ASSPRGQNSGANVLT
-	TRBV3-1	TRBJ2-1	ASSQAGATEQF
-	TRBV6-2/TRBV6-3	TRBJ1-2	ASSYFVASRNYGYT
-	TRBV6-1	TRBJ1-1	ASTKGLIMNTEAF
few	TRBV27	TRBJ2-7	ASSSSGGPSSYEQY
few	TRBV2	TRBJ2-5	ASSVLGGSRETQY
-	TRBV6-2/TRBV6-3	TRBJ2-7	ASSYSIVGQGSTYEQY
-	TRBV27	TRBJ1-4	ASSPRDRGGKLF